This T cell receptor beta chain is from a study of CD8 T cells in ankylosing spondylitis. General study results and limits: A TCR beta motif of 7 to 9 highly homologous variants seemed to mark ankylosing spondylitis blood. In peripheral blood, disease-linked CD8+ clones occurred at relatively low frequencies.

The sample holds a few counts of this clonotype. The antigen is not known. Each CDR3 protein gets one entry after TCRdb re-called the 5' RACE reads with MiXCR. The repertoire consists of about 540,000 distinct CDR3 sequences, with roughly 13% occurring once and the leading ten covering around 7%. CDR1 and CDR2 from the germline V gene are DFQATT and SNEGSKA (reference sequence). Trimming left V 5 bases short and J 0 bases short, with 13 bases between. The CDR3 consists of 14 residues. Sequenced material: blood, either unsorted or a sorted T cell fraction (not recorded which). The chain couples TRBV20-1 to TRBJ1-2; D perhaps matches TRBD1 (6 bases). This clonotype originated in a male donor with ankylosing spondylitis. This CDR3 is CSAYAGATNYGYTF. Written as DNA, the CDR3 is TGCAGTGCTTACGCAGGGGCGACTAACTATGGCTACACCTTC.